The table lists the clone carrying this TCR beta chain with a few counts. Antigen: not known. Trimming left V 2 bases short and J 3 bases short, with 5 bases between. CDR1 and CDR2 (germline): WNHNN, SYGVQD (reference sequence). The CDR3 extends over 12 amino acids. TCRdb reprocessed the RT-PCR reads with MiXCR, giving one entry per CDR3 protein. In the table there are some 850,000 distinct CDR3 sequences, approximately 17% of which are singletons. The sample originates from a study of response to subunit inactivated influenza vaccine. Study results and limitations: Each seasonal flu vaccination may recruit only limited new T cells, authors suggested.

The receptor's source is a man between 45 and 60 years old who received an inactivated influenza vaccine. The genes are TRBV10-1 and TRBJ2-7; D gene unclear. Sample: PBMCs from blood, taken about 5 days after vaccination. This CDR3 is CASSEPGYEQYF. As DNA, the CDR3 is TGCGCCAGCAGTGAGCCCGGCTACGAGCAGTACTTC.